Sequencing of this T cell receptor (beta chain) was carried out in a study of Tregs in tolerant kidney transplant recipients. There are 13 residues in the CDR3. V was shortened by 1 base and J by 7 bases, with 8 bases between the two germline ends. CDR1 and CDR2 from the germline V gene are SGHTA and FQGTGA. TCRdb's table, derived via immunoSEQ multiplex PCR, lists solely in-frame clones and lacks some. Counted here are over 85,000 clones, 80% to 95% occurring once; the ten biggest clones make up 0.46%. Sequenced material: CD4+ T cells from blood, taken before the transplant. The sequence came from a human donor who received a combined kidney and bone marrow transplant. The chain carries TRBV7-3 and TRBJ2-1, with D unresolved. CDR3 in DNA: TGTGCCAGCAGCTTAATAATCGGGAATGAGCAGTTCTTC. Encoded protein: CASSLIIGNEQFF.